This TCR beta chain is drawn from a study of T cell repertoires in breast cancer. Findings and caveats of the study: Partial tumor sampling and removing singletons may have missed real antitumor TCRs. Shared TCRs favored TRBV7, possibly from tumor recognition or primer mispriming.

During the second nested PCR, blocking oligonucleotides suppressed genes that were not paired. TCRdb used MiXCR to reprocess the emulsion pairing reads, holding one entry per CDR3 protein. There are roughly 40,000 distinct CDR3 sequences in the sample; 45% to 50% occur only once, and around three fifths lies in the top ten. Paired alpha-beta TCRs of CD8+ T cells were analyzed by expanded emulsion RT-PCR. The CDR3 runs 16 residues. CDR1 and CDR2 from the germline V gene are MNHNS and SASEGT. This clonotype was seen more than once but under ten times. The antigen remains undetermined. A read error may produce the germline difference seen at one junction end.

The sequencing input was CD8+ T cells. The sequence was obtained from a pool of human donors with breast cancer or a healthy control (not recorded which). This chain uses TRBV6-1 with TRBJ1-1; tentative D call: TRBD1 (5 bases). CDR3 nucleotide sequence: TGTGCCAGCAGTGAAGCGTTTCGTGGGGGGAACACTAAAGCTTTCTTT. The encoded protein is CASSEAFRGGNTKAFF.